This T cell receptor beta chain appears in the sequencing data of a study of blood T cell repertoires in COVID-19. This CDR3 region has 14 residues. V was clipped by 3 bases and J by 4 bases, with 10 bases between them. The germline V gene has CDR1 KGHSH and CDR2 LQKENI. The data were produced by immunoSEQ multiplex PCR, yet TCRdb's version contains in-frame clones alone and is incomplete. The table records a few hundred thousand clones, roughly 85% of them present only once. V gene TRBV18 combines with J gene TRBJ1-5; the D is unclear. Sequencing was carried out using peripheral blood. This clonotype was sampled from a man aged 55 to 70 who had recovered from COVID-19. The CDR3 here is CASSPTRGNQPQHF. CDR3 DNA sequence: TGTGCCAGCTCACCTACCCGGGGTAATCAGCCCCAGCATTTT.